The clone carrying this T cell receptor beta chain came up a few times. TCRdb re-called the 5' RACE reads with MiXCR, one entry per CDR3 protein. The sample carries some 410,000 distinct CDR3 sequences, about 25% recorded once. The data originate from a study of T-cell memory formation after mild COVID-19. With 1 base removed from V and 3 bases from J, the gap between germline ends came to 9 bases. The CDR3 spans 14 residues. The source material was PBMCs or a T cell subset sorted from them (not recorded which). The chain links TRBV12-3 or TRBV12-4 to TRBJ1-2; D call uncertain. The TCR sequence derives from an adult woman who had mild COVID-19 (a few samples of this study predate the infection). Cell type and time point are not known. CDR3 DNA: TGTGCCAGCAGTTTAGGGCAGGTCGACTATGGCTACACCTTC. It codes for CASSLGQVDYGYTF.